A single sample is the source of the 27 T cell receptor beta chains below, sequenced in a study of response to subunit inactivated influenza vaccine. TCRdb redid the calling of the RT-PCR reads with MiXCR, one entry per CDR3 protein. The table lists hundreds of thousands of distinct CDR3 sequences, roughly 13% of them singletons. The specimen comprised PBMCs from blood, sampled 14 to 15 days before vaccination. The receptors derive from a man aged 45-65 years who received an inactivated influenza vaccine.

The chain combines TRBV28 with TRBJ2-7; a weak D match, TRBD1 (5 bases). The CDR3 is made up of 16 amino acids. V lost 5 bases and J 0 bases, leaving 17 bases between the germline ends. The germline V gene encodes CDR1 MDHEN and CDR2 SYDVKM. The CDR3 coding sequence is TGTGCCAGCAGTCCCCTGGGGCTTGGAGCCTCCTACGAGCAGTACTTC. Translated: CASSPLGLGASYEQYF.

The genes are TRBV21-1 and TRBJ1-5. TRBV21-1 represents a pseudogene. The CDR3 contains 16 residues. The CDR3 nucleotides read TGTGCCAGCGACAATTCGGGGTGGTTGGGCAATCAGCCCCAGCATTTT. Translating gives CASDNSGWLGNQPQHF.

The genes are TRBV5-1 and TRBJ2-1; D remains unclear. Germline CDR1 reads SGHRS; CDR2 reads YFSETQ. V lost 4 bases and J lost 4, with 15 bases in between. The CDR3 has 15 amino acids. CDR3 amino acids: CASSPSSGVYNEQFF. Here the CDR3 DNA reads TGCGCCAGCAGCCCCTCTAGTGGTGTTTACAATGAGCAGTTCTTC. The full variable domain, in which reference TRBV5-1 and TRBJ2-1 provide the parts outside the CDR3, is KAGVTQTPRYLIKTRGQQVTLSCSPISGHRSVSWYQQTPGQGLQFLFEYFSETQRNKGNFPGRFSGRQFSNSRSEMNVSTLELGDSALYLCASSPSSGVYNEQFFGPGTRLTVL.

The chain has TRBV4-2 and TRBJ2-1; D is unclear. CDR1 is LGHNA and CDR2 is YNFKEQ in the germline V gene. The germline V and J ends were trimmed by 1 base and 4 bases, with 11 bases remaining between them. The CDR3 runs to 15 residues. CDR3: CASSQASPLYNEQFF. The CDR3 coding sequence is TGTGCCAGCAGCCAAGCCAGCCCTTTATACAATGAGCAGTTCTTC.

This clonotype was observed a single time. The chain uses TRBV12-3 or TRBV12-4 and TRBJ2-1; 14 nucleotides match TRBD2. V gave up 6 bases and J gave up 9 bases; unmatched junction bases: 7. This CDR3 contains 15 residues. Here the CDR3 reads CASRPKGLAGVEQFF. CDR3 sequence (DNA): TGTGCCAGCAGGCCTAAGGGACTAGCGGGAGTTGAGCAGTTCTTC.

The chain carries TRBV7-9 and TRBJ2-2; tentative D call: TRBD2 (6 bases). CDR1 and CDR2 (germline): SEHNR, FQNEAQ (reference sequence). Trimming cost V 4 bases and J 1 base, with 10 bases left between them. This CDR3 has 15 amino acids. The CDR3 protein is CASSSPGRNTGELFF. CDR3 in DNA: TGTGCCAGCAGCTCGCCCGGGAGGAACACCGGGGAGCTGTTTTTT. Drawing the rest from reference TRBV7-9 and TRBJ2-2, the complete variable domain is DTGVSQNPRHKITKRGQNVTFRCDPISEHNRLYWYRQTLGQGPEFLTYFQNEAQLEKSRLLSDRFSAERPKGSFSTLEIQRTEQGDSAMYLCASSSPGRNTGELFFGEGSRLTVL.

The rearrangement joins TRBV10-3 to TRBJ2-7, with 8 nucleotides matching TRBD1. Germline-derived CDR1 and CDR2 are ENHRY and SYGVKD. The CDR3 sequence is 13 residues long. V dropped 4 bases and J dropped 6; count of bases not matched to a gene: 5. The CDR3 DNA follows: TGTGCCATCAGTGTCTACAGGGGGGCCGAGCAGTACTTC. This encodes CAISVYRGAEQYF.

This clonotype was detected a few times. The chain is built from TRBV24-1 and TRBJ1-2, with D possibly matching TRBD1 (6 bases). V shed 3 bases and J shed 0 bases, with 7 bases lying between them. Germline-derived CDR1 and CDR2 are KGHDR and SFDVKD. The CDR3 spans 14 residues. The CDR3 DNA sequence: TGTGCCACCAGTGATAGGACAGCTAACTATGGCTACACCTTC. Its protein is CATSDRTANYGYTF.

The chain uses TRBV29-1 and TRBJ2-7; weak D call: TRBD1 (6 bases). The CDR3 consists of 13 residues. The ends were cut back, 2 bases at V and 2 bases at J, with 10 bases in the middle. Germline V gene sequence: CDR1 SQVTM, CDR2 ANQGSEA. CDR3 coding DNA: TGCAGCGTTGAAAAGGGACAAACCTACGAGCAGTACTTC. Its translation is CSVEKGQTYEQYF.

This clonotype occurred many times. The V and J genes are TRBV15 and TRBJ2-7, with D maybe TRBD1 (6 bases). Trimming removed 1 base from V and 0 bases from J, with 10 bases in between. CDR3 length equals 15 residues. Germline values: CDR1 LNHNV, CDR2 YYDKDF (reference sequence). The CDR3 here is CATSRARDTSYEQYF. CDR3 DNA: TGTGCCACCAGCAGAGCTCGGGACACCTCCTACGAGCAGTACTTC.

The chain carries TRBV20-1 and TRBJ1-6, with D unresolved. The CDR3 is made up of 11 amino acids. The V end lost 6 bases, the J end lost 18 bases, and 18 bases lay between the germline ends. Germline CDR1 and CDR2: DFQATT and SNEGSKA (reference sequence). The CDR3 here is CSAPGPRGSHF. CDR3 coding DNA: TGCAGTGCCCCAGGACCCCGCGGATCCCACTTT.

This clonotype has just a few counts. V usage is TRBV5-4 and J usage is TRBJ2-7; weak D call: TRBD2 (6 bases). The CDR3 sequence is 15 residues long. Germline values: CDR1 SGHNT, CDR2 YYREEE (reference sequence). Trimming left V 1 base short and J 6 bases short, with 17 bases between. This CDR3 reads CASSLSGTRALEQYF. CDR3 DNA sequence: TGTGCCAGCAGCTTGTCTGGGACTCGCGCCCTCGAGCAGTACTTC.

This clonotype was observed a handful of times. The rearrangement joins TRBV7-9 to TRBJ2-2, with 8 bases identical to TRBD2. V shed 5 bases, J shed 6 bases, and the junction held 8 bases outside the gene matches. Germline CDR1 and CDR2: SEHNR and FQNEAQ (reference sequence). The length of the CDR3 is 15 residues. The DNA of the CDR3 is TGTGCCAGCAGCGATAGCGGGATGGGGGCCGGGGAGCTGTTTTTT. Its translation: CASSDSGMGAGELFF. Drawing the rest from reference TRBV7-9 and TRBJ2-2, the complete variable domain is DTGVSQNPRHKITKRGQNVTFRCDPISEHNRLYWYRQTLGQGPEFLTYFQNEAQLEKSRLLSDRFSAERPKGSFSTLEIQRTEQGDSAMYLCASSDSGMGAGELFFGEGSRLTVL.

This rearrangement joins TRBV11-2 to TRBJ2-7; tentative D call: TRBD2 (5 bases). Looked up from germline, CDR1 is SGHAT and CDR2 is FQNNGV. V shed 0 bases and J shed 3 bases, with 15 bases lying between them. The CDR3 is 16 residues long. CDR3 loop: CASSLDDRGLVYEQYF. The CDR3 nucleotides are TGTGCCAGCAGCTTAGATGATCGGGGATTAGTCTACGAGCAGTACTTC. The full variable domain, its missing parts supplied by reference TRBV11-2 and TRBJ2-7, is EAGVAQSPRYKIIEKRQSVAFWCNPISGHATLYWYQQILGQGPKLLIQFQNNGVVDDSQLPKDRFSAERLKGVDSTLKIQPAKLEDSAVYLCASSLDDRGLVYEQYFGPGTRLTVT.

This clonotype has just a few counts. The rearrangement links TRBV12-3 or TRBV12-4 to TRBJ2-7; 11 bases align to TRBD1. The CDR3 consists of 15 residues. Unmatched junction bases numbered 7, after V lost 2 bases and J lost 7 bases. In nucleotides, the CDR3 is TGTGCCAGCAGTTTATTAGGGACAGGGGGTGCGGAGCAGTACTTC. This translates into CASSLLGTGGAEQYF.

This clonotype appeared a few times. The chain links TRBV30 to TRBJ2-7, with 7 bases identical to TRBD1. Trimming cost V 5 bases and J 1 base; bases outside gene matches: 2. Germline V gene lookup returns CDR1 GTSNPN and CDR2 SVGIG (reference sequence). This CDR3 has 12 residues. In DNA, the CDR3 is TGTGCCTGGGGACAGGTTTCCTACGAGCAGTACTTC. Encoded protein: CAWGQVSYEQYF.

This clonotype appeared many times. Here the CDR3 reads CASSPPREGLETQYF. The DNA for the CDR3 is TGTGCCAGCAGCCCCCCTCGGGAGGGCTTGGAGACCCAGTACTTC. The V call is TRBV6-1, the J call TRBJ2-5; 8 bases align to TRBD2. The CDR3 totals 15 residues. With 6 bases clipped from V and 5 bases from J, the junction kept 11 bases outside the gene matches. Germline V gene data show CDR1 as MNHNS and CDR2 as SASEGT.

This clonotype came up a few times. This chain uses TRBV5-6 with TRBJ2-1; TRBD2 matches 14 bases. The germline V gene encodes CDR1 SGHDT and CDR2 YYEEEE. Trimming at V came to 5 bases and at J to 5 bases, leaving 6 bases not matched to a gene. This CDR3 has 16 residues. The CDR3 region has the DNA TGTGCCAGCAGTAACCCGGGACTAGCGGGAGACAATGAGCAGTTCTTC. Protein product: CASSNPGLAGDNEQFF.

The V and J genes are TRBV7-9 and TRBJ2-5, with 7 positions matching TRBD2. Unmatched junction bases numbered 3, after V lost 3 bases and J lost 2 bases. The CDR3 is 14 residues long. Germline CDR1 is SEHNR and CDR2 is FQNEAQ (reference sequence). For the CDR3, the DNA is TGTGCCAGCAGCTTGACAGCGGGACAAGAGACCCAGTACTTC. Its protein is CASSLTAGQETQYF.

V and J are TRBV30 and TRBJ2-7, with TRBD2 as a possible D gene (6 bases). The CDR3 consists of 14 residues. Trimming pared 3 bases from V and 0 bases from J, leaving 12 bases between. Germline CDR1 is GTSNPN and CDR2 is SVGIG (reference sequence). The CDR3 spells CAWRTGVSSYEQYF. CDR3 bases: TGTGCCTGGAGGACGGGGGTTAGCTCCTACGAGCAGTACTTC.

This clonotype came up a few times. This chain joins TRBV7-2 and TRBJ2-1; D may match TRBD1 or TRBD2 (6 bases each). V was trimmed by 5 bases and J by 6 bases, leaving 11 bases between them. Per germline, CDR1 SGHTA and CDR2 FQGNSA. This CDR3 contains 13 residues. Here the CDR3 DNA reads TGTGCCAGCAGCCGGGGGCAAAGCAATGAGCAGTTCTTC. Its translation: CASSRGQSNEQFF.

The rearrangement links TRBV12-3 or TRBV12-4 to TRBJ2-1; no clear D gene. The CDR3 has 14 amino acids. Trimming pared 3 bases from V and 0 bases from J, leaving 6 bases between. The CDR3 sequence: CASSFPLSYNEQFF. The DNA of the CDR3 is TGTGCCAGCAGTTTTCCCCTCTCCTACAATGAGCAGTTCTTC.

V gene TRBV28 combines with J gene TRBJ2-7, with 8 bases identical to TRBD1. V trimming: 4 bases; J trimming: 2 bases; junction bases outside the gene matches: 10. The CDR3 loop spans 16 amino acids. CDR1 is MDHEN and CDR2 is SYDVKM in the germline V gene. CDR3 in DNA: TGTGCCAGCAGTTCGATTGGGGGGACAGGAGCCTACGAGCAGTACTTC. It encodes CASSSIGGTGAYEQYF. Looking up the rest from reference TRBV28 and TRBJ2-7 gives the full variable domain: DVKVTQSSRYLVKRTGEKVFLECVQDMDHENMFWYRQDPGLGLRLIYFSYDVKMKEKGDIPEGYSVSREKKERFSLILESASTNQTSMYLCASSSIGGTGAYEQYFGPGTRLTVT.

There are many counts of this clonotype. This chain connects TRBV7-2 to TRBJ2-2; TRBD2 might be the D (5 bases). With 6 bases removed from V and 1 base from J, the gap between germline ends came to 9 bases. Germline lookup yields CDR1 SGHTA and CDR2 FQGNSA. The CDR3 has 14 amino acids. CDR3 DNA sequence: TGTGCCAGCAGTTTGGCGGGGAACACCGGGGAGCTGTTTTTT. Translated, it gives CASSLAGNTGELFF.

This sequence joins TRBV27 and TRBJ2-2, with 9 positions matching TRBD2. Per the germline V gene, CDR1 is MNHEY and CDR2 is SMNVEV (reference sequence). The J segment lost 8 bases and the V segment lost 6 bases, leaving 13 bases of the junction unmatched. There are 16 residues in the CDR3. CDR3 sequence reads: CASSLRGGASRGELFF. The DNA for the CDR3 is TGTGCCAGCAGCCTCCGCGGGGGGGCCTCCAGGGGGGAGCTGTTTTTT.

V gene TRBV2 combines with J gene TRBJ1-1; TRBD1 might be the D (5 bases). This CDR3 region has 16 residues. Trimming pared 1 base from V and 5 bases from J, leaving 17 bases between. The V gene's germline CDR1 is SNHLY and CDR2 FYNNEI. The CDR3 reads CASSEGLGVLRTEAFF. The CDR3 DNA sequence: TGTGCCAGCAGTGAAGGTTTGGGGGTACTAAGAACTGAAGCTTTCTTT.

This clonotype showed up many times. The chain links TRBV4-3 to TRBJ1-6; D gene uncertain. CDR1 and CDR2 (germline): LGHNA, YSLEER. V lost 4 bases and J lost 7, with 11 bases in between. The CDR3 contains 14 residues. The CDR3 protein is CASSPETVNSPLHF. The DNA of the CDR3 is TGCGCCAGCAGCCCAGAAACGGTGAATTCACCCCTCCACTTT.